This TCR beta chain stems from a study of Graves' ophthalmopathy and Graves' hyperthyroidism. Whole-study findings and limits: The blood repertoire also included most expanded thyroid clonotypes above 0.001 frequency.

V was pared by 8 bases and J by 5 bases, with 24 bases between. The length of the CDR3 is 16 residues. Looked up from germline, CDR1 is LNHDA and CDR2 is SQIVND (reference sequence). From RNA, the CDR3 regions of TCR beta chains were amplified and sequenced. The authors performed first-round RT-PCR with HTBI primers and then a second-round multiplex PCR. TCRdb called the multiplex PCR reads again in MiXCR, with one record for every CDR3 protein. This table holds roughly 380,000 distinct CDR3 sequences, 15% found once. The study excluded patients with other autoimmune diseases, uncontrolled infections, pregnancy or lactation. The diagnosis combined clinical symptoms, thyroxine, TRAb, thyroid ultrasound and orbital computed tomography scans. This clonotype was picked up many times. Its antigen is not identified.

The chain recombines TRBV19 with TRBJ2-5; a possible D gene is TRBD2 (5 bases). Specimen: peripheral blood. The sequence was collected from a young woman with stable Graves' hyperthyroidism. This chain's CDR3 is CASARGSDPLQETQYF. The DNA of the CDR3 is TGTGCCAGTGCTCGGGGAAGCGATCCATTACAGGAGACCCAGTACTTC.